This entry concerns a single T cell receptor beta chain. The PCR used 60 Vbeta and 13 Jbeta primers. Assay: immunoSEQ multiplex PCR; the TCRdb copy retains only in-frame clones and omits some. The table has some 150,000 clones, 80% seen once. This sample stems from a study of cytomegalovirus exposure and HLA in healthy donors. Study-level information: Earlier, 200 million or so T cells were analyzed, and around 100 million unique TCR beta sequences were found among them.

Trimming at V came to 6 bases and at J to 3 bases, leaving 13 bases not matched to a gene. Germline CDR1 MRHNA, CDR2 SNTAGT. The CDR3 loop spans 16 amino acids. The gene calls are TRBV6-4 and TRBJ1-1; 7 bases align to TRBD1. What was sequenced was PBMCs. The receptor was derived from a woman in her 50s in good health and CMV-seronegative. CDR3 sequence: CASRNNDRAVDTEAFF. The DNA of the CDR3 is TGTGCCAGCAGGAATAATGACAGGGCGGTTGACACTGAAGCTTTCTTT.